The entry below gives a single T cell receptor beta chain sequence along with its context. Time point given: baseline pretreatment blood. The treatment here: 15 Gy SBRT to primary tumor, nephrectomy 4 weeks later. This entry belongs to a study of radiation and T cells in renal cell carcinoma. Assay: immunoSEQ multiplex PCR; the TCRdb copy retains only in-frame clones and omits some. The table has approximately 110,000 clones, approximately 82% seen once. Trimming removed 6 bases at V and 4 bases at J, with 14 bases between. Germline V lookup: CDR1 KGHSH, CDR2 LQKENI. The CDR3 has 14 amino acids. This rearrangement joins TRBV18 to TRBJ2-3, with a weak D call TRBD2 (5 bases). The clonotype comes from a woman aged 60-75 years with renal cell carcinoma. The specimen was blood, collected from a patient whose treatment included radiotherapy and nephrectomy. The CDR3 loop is CASSPGKGADTQYF. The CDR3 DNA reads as TGTGCCAGCTCCCCTGGCAAGGGAGCAGATACGCAGTATTTT.